One and the same sample provided the 22 T cell receptor beta chains below, sequenced in a study of regulatory T cells in long-lasting Graves disease. Researchers made TCR beta libraries by using iRepertoire HTBI primers and running Arm-PCR on CDR3 regions. TCRdb ran MiXCR on the multiplex PCR reads and lists one entry per CDR3 protein. The sample yields 350,000 to 550,000 distinct CDR3 sequences, more than 13% seen once. The time point denotes: newly diagnosed GD, antithyroid drugs for less than 3 months. PBMC RNA served as the TCR library source. These sequences were also reported in another study, on T cells in Graves' hyperthyroidism and ophthalmopathy.

Specimen: peripheral blood mononuclear cells (PBMCs), collected at new diagnosis, from a patient treated with antithyroid drugs. The receptors derive from a woman aged 25-40 years with Graves disease.

This clonotype appeared many times. This chain connects TRBV10-1 to TRBJ2-1, with TRBD2 matching over 12 bases. The germline V gene encodes CDR1 WNHNN and CDR2 SYGVQD (reference sequence). The CDR3 totals 14 residues. J gave up 7 bases and V 5 bases, and 3 bases lay outside the gene matches. The CDR3 coding sequence is TGCGCCAGCAGTCCTCTAGCGGGAGGGAATGAGCAGTTCTTC. Its protein product is CASSPLAGGNEQFF.

Only a few counts were recorded for this clonotype. This chain joins TRBV2 and TRBJ2-7; 9 nucleotides agree with TRBD2. The CDR3 is 16 amino acids. The V segment lost 7 bases and the J segment 0 bases; nucleotides outside the gene matches: 10. Germline loops: CDR1 SNHLY, CDR2 FYNNEI. The CDR3: CASMPASGISSYEQYF. As DNA, the CDR3 is TGTGCCAGCATGCCGGCTAGCGGGATTAGCTCCTACGAGCAGTACTTC.

This clonotype was found a few times. The genes are TRBV5-8 and TRBJ2-3; D is unresolved. This CDR3 region has 14 residues. Deletions cut 2 bases from V and 2 bases from J, with 9 bases between. Looked up from germline, CDR1 is SGHTS and CDR2 is YDEGEE. The CDR3 here is CASSLPVDTDTQYF. CDR3 in DNA: TGTGCCAGCAGCTTACCCGTGGACACAGATACGCAGTATTTT.

This chain joins TRBV3-1 and TRBJ2-7; TRBD2 matches at 13 bases. The CDR3 contains 15 residues. V lost 3 bases to trimming and J lost 5 bases; unmatched junction nucleotides: 4. From germline, CDR1 is LGHDT and CDR2 YNNKEL (reference sequence). The CDR3 protein is CASSQGLAGSHEQYF. CDR3 DNA: TGTGCCAGCAGCCAGGGACTAGCGGGATCCCACGAGCAGTACTTC.

This clonotype was observed at least ten times. The chain couples TRBV2 to TRBJ1-5; tentatively, D is TRBD1 (6 bases). Germline V gene data show CDR1 as SNHLY and CDR2 as FYNNEI. The CDR3 is 13 residues long. The V and J ends lost 7 bases and 7 bases respectively, with 14 bases between them. CDR3 coding DNA: TGTGCCAGCAACGAGATGAGGGGGCAGCCCCAGCATTTT. Translation gives CASNEMRGQPQHF.

The chain recombines TRBV5-1 with TRBJ2-4, with 11 bases matching TRBD1. V lost 4 bases to trimming and J lost 7 bases; unmatched junction nucleotides: 4. The CDR3 is made up of 14 amino acids. Germline loops: CDR1 SGHRS, CDR2 YFSETQ. The CDR3 nucleotides read TGCGCCAGCAGCCCTGGACAGGGGGCGAACATTCAGTACTTC. This translates into CASSPGQGANIQYF.

This clonotype came up many times. The chain employs TRBV12-3 or TRBV12-4 and TRBJ2-3; D may correspond to TRBD1 or TRBD2 (7 bases each). CDR3 length equals 16 residues. The V end was cut by 11 bases, the J end by 0 bases, with 21 bases between. In nucleotides, the CDR3 is TGTGCCGTAGCCCCAGGGGGGGGGGCTAGCACAGATACGCAGTATTTT. As protein: CAVAPGGGASTDTQYF.

The sample holds many counts of this clonotype. The chain couples TRBV12-5 to TRBJ2-3; 9 positions agree with TRBD2. The V segment lost 2 bases and the J segment 4 bases; nucleotides outside the gene matches: 4. This CDR3 has 15 residues. Germline loops: CDR1 LGHNT, CDR2 FRNRAP. The CDR3 sequence: CASGLLSGSADTQYF. The CDR3 nucleotides are TGTGCTAGTGGTTTGCTTAGCGGGAGTGCAGATACGCAGTATTTT.

The chain employs TRBV30 and TRBJ2-1, with TRBD1 matching over 8 bases. From germline, CDR1 is GTSNPN and CDR2 SVGIG (reference sequence). This CDR3 spans 13 amino acids. Trimming took 5 bases from V and 7 from J; bases not matched to a gene: 7. The DNA of the CDR3 is TGTGCCTGGGGAGGACAGGGACGGAATGAGCAGTTCTTC. Translating gives CAWGGQGRNEQFF.

This clonotype was picked up many times. The chain has TRBV20-1 and TRBJ1-1; D gene uncertain. The germline CDR1 and CDR2 sequences are DFQATT and SNEGSKA (reference sequence). The CDR3 runs 10 residues. V dropped 6 bases and J dropped 10 bases, with 12 bases sitting between them. CDR3 residues: CSAQREGAFF. The CDR3 DNA sequence: TGCAGTGCACAACGGGAGGGAGCTTTCTTT.

The chain has TRBV29-1 and TRBJ1-3; D is uncertain. The V gene's germline CDR1 is SQVTM and CDR2 ANQGSEA. Trimming removed 7 bases at V and 0 bases at J, with 16 bases between. This CDR3 comprises 15 residues. The CDR3 bases are TGCAGCGCCGAACGTGGATCTAGCTCTGGAAACACCATATATTTT. Translated: CSAERGSSSGNTIYF.

The chain is built from TRBV24-1 and TRBJ2-6, with TRBD1 as a possible D gene (5 bases). The ends were cut back, 3 bases at V and 0 bases at J, with 11 bases in the middle. Per germline, CDR1 KGHDR and CDR2 SFDVKD. This CDR3 spans 17 amino acids. CDR3 sequence (DNA): TGTGCCACCAGTGATCCACGACAGTACTCTGGGGCCAACGTCCTGACTTTC. Protein sequence: CATSDPRQYSGANVLTF.

In its sample, this clonotype was seen many times. This rearrangement joins TRBV30 to TRBJ1-1; no reliable D call. From germline, CDR1 is GTSNPN and CDR2 SVGIG (reference sequence). There are 10 residues in the CDR3. V lost 7 bases to trimming and J lost 10 bases, with 13 bases between them. In DNA, the CDR3 is TGTGCCTACGCCGGGATTGGAGCTTTCTTT. Translation: CAYAGIGAFF.

For this clonotype: This may come from a read error, since a much larger clone is one base off. The chain is built from TRBV18 and TRBJ2-7; 8 nucleotides match TRBD2. V was pared by 5 bases and J by 9 bases, with 12 bases of the junction left unmatched. CDR1 KGHSH and CDR2 LQKENI come from the germline V gene. This CDR3 is built from 14 residues. The CDR3 protein is CASSFREGLSGQYF. The CDR3 coding sequence is TGTGCCAGCTCATTCCGGGAGGGTCTTTCCGGGCAGTACTTC.

This clonotype was recorded at least ten times. This chain joins TRBV20-1 and TRBJ2-7, with 16 bases identical to TRBD2. CDR1 and CDR2 (germline): DFQATT, SNEGSKA (reference sequence). Trimming cost V 6 bases and J 4 bases; bases outside gene matches: 3. The CDR3 runs to 14 residues. The CDR3 spells CSAKGLAGGYEQYF. The CDR3 bases are TGCAGTGCAAAGGGACTAGCGGGAGGGTACGAGCAGTACTTC.

This sequence joins TRBV4-2 and TRBJ2-2; D not certain. V dropped 5 bases and J dropped 3 bases, with 10 bases sitting between them. CDR1 LGHNA and CDR2 YNFKEQ come from the germline V gene. The CDR3 runs 14 residues. The CDR3 region has the DNA TGTGCCAGCAGCTCTGGAACACACACCGGGGAGCTGTTTTTT. It yields the protein CASSSGTHTGELFF.

Ten or more counts support this clonotype. The genes are TRBV29-1 and TRBJ2-4; D is unclear. The V gene's germline CDR1 is SQVTM and CDR2 ANQGSEA. CDR3 length equals 14 residues. Deletions cut 4 bases from V and 0 bases from J, with 10 bases between. CDR3 sequence (DNA): TGCAGCGTTGCTGGAAGACTAGCCAAAAACATTCAGTACTTC. Encoded protein: CSVAGRLAKNIQYF. The full variable domain, with the rest looked up from reference TRBV29-1 and TRBJ2-4, is SAVISQKPSRDICQRGTSLTIQCQVDSQVTMMFWYRQQPGQSLTLIATANQGSEATYESGFVIDKFPISRPNLTFSTLTVSNMSPEDSSIYLCSVAGRLAKNIQYFGAGTRLSVL.

The sample holds many counts of this clonotype. The chain carries TRBV18 and TRBJ2-1, with TRBD2 identical over 13 bases. The germline V gene has CDR1 KGHSH and CDR2 LQKENI. V lost 5 bases and J lost 4; bases outside the gene matches: 5. This CDR3 has 16 amino acids. CDR3 coding DNA: TGTGCCAGCTCAGCCCGGACTAGCGGGAGTTACAATGAGCAGTTCTTC. As protein: CASSARTSGSYNEQFF.

This clonotype was seen at least ten times. The chain combines TRBV24-1 with TRBJ2-1; a possible D gene is TRBD2 (6 bases). The CDR3 has 15 amino acids. V lost 4 bases to trimming and J lost 4 bases, with 13 bases between them. Germline-derived CDR1 and CDR2 are KGHDR and SFDVKD. This CDR3 is CATSDRGTVYNEQFF. The CDR3 coding sequence is TGTGCCACCAGTGACCGGGGGACTGTTTACAATGAGCAGTTCTTC.

This chain joins TRBV7-3 and TRBJ2-2, with TRBD2 as a possible D gene (6 bases). CDR1 SGHTA and CDR2 FQGTGA come from the germline V gene. Trimming shortened V by 3 bases and J by 0 bases, and 8 bases separated the two germline ends. The CDR3 loop spans 15 amino acids. The CDR3 DNA follows: TGTGCCAGCAGCTTGGAGGGGTCGAACACCGGGGAGCTGTTTTTT. Protein: CASSLEGSNTGELFF.

This clonotype was recorded at least ten times. The V call is TRBV28, the J call TRBJ2-7, with 7 bases fitting TRBD1. Germline values: CDR1 MDHEN, CDR2 SYDVKM. The CDR3 has 15 amino acids. The trim removed 5 bases at V and 0 bases at J, leaving 7 bases unmatched. For the CDR3, the DNA is TGTGCCAGCAGTGCACTGGACAGGAGCTCCTACGAGCAGTACTTC. It yields the protein CASSALDRSSYEQYF.

To note about this clonotype: Relative to the germline gene, one junction end is altered; a read error may explain this. The chain recombines TRBV19 with TRBJ2-7, with a tentative D call TRBD2 (5 bases). CDR3 length equals 15 residues. Looked up from germline, CDR1 is LNHDA and CDR2 is SQIVND (reference sequence). As DNA, the CDR3 is TGTGCCGGTAGTATAGGAGGTAGCCACTCCTACGAGCAGTACTTC. Protein: CAGSIGGSHSYEQYF.